Listed here are 14 T cell receptor beta chains from one sample, sequenced in a study of blood T cells in healthy people across ages. Primers used in a second PCR of roughly 7 to 12 cycles were a sample-barcoded 5' primer and a J-beta primer mix. TCRdb processed the 5' RACE reads anew with MiXCR; each CDR3 protein has one entry. The sample lists 780,000 or so distinct CDR3 sequences; roughly three fifths were seen once. Input material: blood. Source of these receptors: a man aged 35 to 55 in good health.

This chain links TRBV20-1 with TRBJ2-1; no clear D gene. The CDR3 contains 13 residues. V shed 1 base and J shed 7 bases, with 11 bases lying between them. The germline gives CDR1 DFQATT, CDR2 SNEGSKA (reference sequence). The CDR3 nucleotides are TGCAGTGCTAGAGGTGCCGGAGTAAATGAGCAGTTCTTC. It specifies CSARGAGVNEQFF.

The chain has TRBV12-5 and TRBJ1-1; no definite D call. The CDR3 covers 15 residues. Trimming took 0 bases from V and 0 from J, leaving 8 bases between them. Germline CDR1 is LGHNT and CDR2 is FRNRAP. As DNA, the CDR3 is TGTGCTAGTGGTTTGGTCCCCGATCTGAACACTGAAGCTTTCTTT. Translation gives CASGLVPDLNTEAFF.

The genes are TRBV5-1 and TRBJ2-1; D is perhaps TRBD2 (5 bases). This CDR3 has 14 residues. Per germline, CDR1 SGHRS and CDR2 YFSETQ. V dropped 5 bases and J dropped 8 bases, with 17 bases sitting between them. The CDR3 nucleotides read TGCGCCAGCAGGTTTTCGGGGTCCGTCGATGAGCAGTTCTTC. Translating gives CASRFSGSVDEQFF.

The chain links TRBV25-1 to TRBJ2-1; 9 bases map to TRBD1. CDR3 length: 15 residues. The germline V gene encodes CDR1 MGHDK and CDR2 SYGVNS. The V segment lost 1 base and the J segment 7 bases; nucleotides outside the gene matches: 5. This CDR3 reads CASSESTGGRNEQFF. The CDR3 nucleotides are TGTGCCAGCAGTGAATCGACAGGGGGTAGAAATGAGCAGTTCTTC.

The rearrangement links TRBV5-5 to TRBJ1-2; TRBD1 matches 11 bases. V dropped 2 bases and J dropped 5; count of bases not matched to a gene: 5. Germline V gives CDR1 SGHKS, CDR2 YYEKEE (reference sequence). There are 15 residues in the CDR3. The CDR3 DNA is TGTGCCAGCAGCTTCGGACAGGGGGCTCAGTATGGCTACACCTTC. This translates into CASSFGQGAQYGYTF. Full variable domain (rest looked up from reference TRBV5-5 and TRBJ1-2): DAGVTQSPTHLIKTRGQQVTLRCSPISGHKSVSWYQQVLGQGPQFIFQYYEKEERGRGNFPDRFSARQFPNYSSELNVNALLLGDSALYLCASSFGQGAQYGYTFGSGTRLTVV.

This chain links TRBV20-1 with TRBJ2-7; D unclear. CDR3 size: 14 residues. The V end lost 4 bases, the J end lost 5 bases, and 18 bases lay between the germline ends. The V gene's germline CDR1 is DFQATT and CDR2 SNEGSKA (reference sequence). The CDR3 nucleotides read TGCAGTGCTAAGGTACGGGCAACGCTGGACGAGCAGTACTTC. Residues: CSAKVRATLDEQYF.

V is TRBV6-2 or TRBV6-3 and J is TRBJ1-2; maybe TRBD1 (6 bases). Per the germline V gene, CDR1 is MNHEY and CDR2 is SVGEGT. The germline V and J ends were trimmed by 5 bases and 2 bases, with 9 bases remaining between them. The CDR3 loop spans 13 amino acids. This CDR3 reads CASSNTGNYGYTF. CDR3 nucleotide sequence: TGTGCCAGCAGTAACACAGGGAACTATGGCTACACCTTC.

The chain recombines TRBV7-2 with TRBJ2-5, with 9 bases matching TRBD2. J gave up 4 bases and V 5 bases, and 8 bases lay outside the gene matches. This CDR3 is 15 amino acids long. Germline V lookup: CDR1 SGHTA, CDR2 FQGNSA. CDR3 sequence: CASSIAGGPVETQYF. CDR3 in DNA: TGTGCCAGCAGCATCGCGGGGGGGCCCGTAGAGACCCAGTACTTC.

This chain links TRBV4-3 with TRBJ1-2; TRBD1 is a possible D gene (5 bases). The CDR3 extends over 16 amino acids. Germline loops: CDR1 LGHNA, CDR2 YSLEER. V was shortened by 0 bases and J by 5 bases, with 16 bases between the two germline ends. The CDR3 DNA sequence: TGCGCCAGCAGCCAAGATAACCTCCGGGGGGTATATGGCTACACCTTC. Residues: CASSQDNLRGVYGYTF.

The chain is built from TRBV7-2 and TRBJ1-2; TRBD1 matches at 9 bases. Germline loops: CDR1 SGHTA, CDR2 FQGNSA. There are 15 residues in the CDR3. Germline trimming cut 2 bases from V and 8 bases from J; bases unmatched to any gene: 9. The DNA for the CDR3 is TGTGCCAGCAGCTTAAGGGACAGGGATAGTTACGGCTACACCTTC. Its translation is CASSLRDRDSYGYTF.

The chain carries TRBV27 and TRBJ1-4, with 9 positions matching TRBD1. The CDR3 sequence is 15 residues long. The germline CDR1 and CDR2 sequences are MNHEY and SMNVEV (reference sequence). The trim removed 5 bases at V and 2 bases at J, leaving 3 bases unmatched. The CDR3 DNA sequence: TGTGCCAGCAGTAATACAGGGGGCACTAATGAAAAACTGTTTTTT. Residues: CASSNTGGTNEKLFF.

The chain couples TRBV11-2 to TRBJ1-1; a weak D match, TRBD1 (5 bases). Germline V CDR1 and CDR2: SGHAT, FQNNGV. Trimming stripped 2 bases from V and 5 bases from J, with 12 bases between. CDR3 length: 14 amino acids. The CDR3 bases are TGTGCCAGCAGCTTAAGGTTCGAGGGGACTGAAGCTTTCTTT. This encodes CASSLRFEGTEAFF.

This clonotype was seen a handful of times. The chain employs TRBV3-1 and TRBJ1-5, with TRBD1 matching 10 bases. This CDR3 is built from 16 residues. The germline V gene encodes CDR1 LGHDT and CDR2 YNNKEL (reference sequence). Losses at the gene ends were 6 bases for V and 10 bases for J; bases not matched to a gene: 15. CDR3 loop: CASRMSGTGEVAPQHF. CDR3 in DNA: TGTGCCAGCAGAATGAGCGGGACAGGGGAAGTTGCTCCCCAGCATTTT.

V gene TRBV7-9 combines with J gene TRBJ1-2; D is possibly TRBD1 (5 bases). The CDR3 sequence is 15 residues long. Germline-derived CDR1 and CDR2 are SEHNR and FQNEAQ (reference sequence). The V end was cut by 3 bases, the J end by 2 bases, with 13 bases between. The CDR3 protein is CASSFGVGGNYGYTF. The CDR3 DNA sequence: TGTGCCAGCAGCTTCGGGGTTGGGGGGAACTATGGCTACACCTTC.